This is a list of T cell receptor beta chains from one sample in a study of blood T cells in healthy people across ages. TCRdb re-called the 5' RACE reads with MiXCR, one entry per CDR3 protein. The sample includes 590,000 or so distinct CDR3 sequences, about 30% seen only once; the top ten take 15% to 19%. Material for sequencing was blood. These receptors all stem from a woman aged 80 or older in good health. Each CDR3 is given with its conserved first and last residue. The order of the fields is V gene, clone size, J gene, D gene, CDR3 DNA, CDR3 protein. A D gene is named only where the DNA matches it firmly. The size field is filled for only some rows; it gives once, few, many or a size class.

>TRBV29-1|many|TRBJ1-2|NA
TGCAGCGGCGGGTCTGAGAGGGGGTATGGCTACACCTTC
CSGGSERGYGYTF
>TRBV4-3|NA|TRBJ1-1|TRBD1
TGCGCCAGCAGCCAAGGACAGGGGGCGTTGTACACTGAAGCTTTCTTT
CASSQGQGALYTEAFF
>TRBV4-2|NA|TRBJ1-2|NA
TGTGCCAGCAGCCAAGATCTCAGGACGGGATATGGCTACATCTTC
CASSQDLRTGYGYIF
>TRBV7-2|NA|TRBJ1-2|NA
TGTGCCAGCAGCTTAGAGGACAGCCTAAACTATGGCTACACCTTC
CASSLEDSLNYGYTF
>TRBV11-1|many|TRBJ2-5|TRBD2
TGTGCCAGCAGCTTCTACGCGGGAGAACAAGAGACCCAGTACTTC
CASSFYAGEQETQYF
>TRBV3-1|many|TRBJ2-3|NA
TGTGCCAGCAGCAAAGGCGTCTTCGGGCCCCGGGATACGCAGTATTTT
CASSKGVFGPRDTQYF
>TRBV7-3|many|TRBJ2-1|TRBD2
TGTGCCAGCAGCTTAAGGGGGGGACCCCTCAATGAGCAGTTCTTC
CASSLRGGPLNEQFF
>TRBV5-1|few|TRBJ2-7|TRBD1
TGCGCCAGCAGTCCTACATCCAGACAGGGCCACTACAATGAGCAGTACTTC
CASSPTSRQGHYNEQYF
>TRBV20-1|many|TRBJ2-7|NA
TGCAGTGCAGTCGTCTCCTACGAGCAGTACTTC
CSAVVSYEQYF
>TRBV7-2|many|TRBJ1-2|NA
TGTGCCAGCAGCCAGACAGAGGACTATGGCTACACCTTC
CASSQTEDYGYTF
>TRBV5-1|NA|TRBJ2-5|NA
TGCGCCAGCAGCTCATCCTACATTGAGCAGTACTTC
CASSSSYIEQYF
>TRBV2|many|TRBJ2-6|TRBD1
TGTGCCAGCAGTGACAGGGGGCTTTCTGGGGCCAACGTCCTGACTTTC
CASSDRGLSGANVLTF
>TRBV12-3/TRBV12-4|few|TRBJ1-5|NA
TGTGCCAGCAGTCCCATCATTGGGCCCAATCAGCCCCAGCATTTT
CASSPIIGPNQPQHF
>TRBV6-1|many|TRBJ1-2|TRBD1
TGTGCCAGCAGCCAGAGGACAGGGAACAACTATGGCTACACCTTC
CASSQRTGNNYGYTF
>TRBV6-2/TRBV6-3|NA|TRBJ1-5|TRBD1
TGTGCCAGCAGAGCCGGGACAGGGATCCAGCCCCAGCATTTT
CASRAGTGIQPQHF
>TRBV6-2/TRBV6-3|NA|TRBJ1-5|NA
TGTGCCAGCAGTTACCCGGACAGTCTCAATCAGCCCCAGCATTTT
CASSYPDSLNQPQHF
>TRBV5-1|NA|TRBJ2-3|TRBD2
TGCGCCAGCAGCCCTGGACTAGCGGGGGGGAAACCTTATAGCACAGATACGCAGTATTTT
CASSPGLAGGKPYSTDTQYF